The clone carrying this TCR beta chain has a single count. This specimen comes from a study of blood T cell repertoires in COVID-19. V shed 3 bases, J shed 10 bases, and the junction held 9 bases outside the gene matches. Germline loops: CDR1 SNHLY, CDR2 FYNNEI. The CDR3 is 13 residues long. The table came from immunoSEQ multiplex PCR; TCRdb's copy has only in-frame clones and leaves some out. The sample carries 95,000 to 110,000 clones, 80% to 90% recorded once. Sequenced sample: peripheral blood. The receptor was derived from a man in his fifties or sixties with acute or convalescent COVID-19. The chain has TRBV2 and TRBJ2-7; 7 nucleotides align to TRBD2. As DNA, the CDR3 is TGTGCCAGCAGTGAGGGCGGGAGAGGGCGACAGTACTTC. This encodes CASSEGGRGRQYF.